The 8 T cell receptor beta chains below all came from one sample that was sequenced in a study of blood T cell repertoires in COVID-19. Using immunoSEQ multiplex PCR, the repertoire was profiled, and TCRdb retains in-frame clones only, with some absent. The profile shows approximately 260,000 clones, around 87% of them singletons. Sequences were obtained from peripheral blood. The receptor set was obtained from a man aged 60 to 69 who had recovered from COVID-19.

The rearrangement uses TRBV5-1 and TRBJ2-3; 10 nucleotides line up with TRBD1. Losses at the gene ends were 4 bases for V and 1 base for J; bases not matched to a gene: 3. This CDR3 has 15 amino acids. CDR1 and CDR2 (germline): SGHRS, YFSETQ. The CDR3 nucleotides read TGCGCCAGCAGCATAGACAGGGGGCGCACAGATACGCAGTATTTT. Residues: CASSIDRGRTDTQYF.

The CDR3 DNA reads TGTGCCAGCAGTCAAACGTTCATAGCTTCACCCCTCCACTTT. This codes for CASSQTFIASPLHF. The chain combines TRBV6-5 with TRBJ1-6; no definite D call. V shed 5 bases and J shed 9 bases, with 14 bases lying between them. CDR3 length: 14 amino acids. The V gene's germline CDR1 is MNHEY and CDR2 SVGAGI.

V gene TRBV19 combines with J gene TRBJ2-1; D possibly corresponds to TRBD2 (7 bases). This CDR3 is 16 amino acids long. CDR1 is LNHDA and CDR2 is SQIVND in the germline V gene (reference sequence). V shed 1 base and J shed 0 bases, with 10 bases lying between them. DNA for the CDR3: TGTGCCAGTAGTATAGTGGGAGGGGGCTCCTACAATGAGCAGTTCTTC. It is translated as CASSIVGGGSYNEQFF.

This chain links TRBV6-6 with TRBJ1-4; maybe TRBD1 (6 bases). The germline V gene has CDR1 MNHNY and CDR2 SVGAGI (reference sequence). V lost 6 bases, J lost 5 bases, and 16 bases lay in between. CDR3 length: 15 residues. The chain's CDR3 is CASRGGQGKNEKLFF. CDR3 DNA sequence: TGTGCCAGCAGGGGGGGGCAGGGGAAAAATGAAAAACTGTTTTTT.

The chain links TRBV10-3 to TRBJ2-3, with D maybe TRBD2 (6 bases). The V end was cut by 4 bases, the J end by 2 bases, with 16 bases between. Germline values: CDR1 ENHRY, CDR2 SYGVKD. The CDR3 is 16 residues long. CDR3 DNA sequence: TGTGCCATCAGTGCTTTGGGGGGAACTTCCACAGATACGCAGTATTTT. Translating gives CAISALGGTSTDTQYF.

CDR3 amino acids: CASSLMTGNYGYTF. The CDR3 bases are TGTGCCAGCAGCTTAATGACAGGGAACTATGGCTACACCTTC. The chain couples TRBV7-2 to TRBJ1-2, with TRBD1 matching 7 bases. The germline CDR1 and CDR2 sequences are SGHTA and FQGNSA. This CDR3 has 14 amino acids. Losses at the gene ends were 2 bases for V and 2 bases for J; bases not matched to a gene: 2.

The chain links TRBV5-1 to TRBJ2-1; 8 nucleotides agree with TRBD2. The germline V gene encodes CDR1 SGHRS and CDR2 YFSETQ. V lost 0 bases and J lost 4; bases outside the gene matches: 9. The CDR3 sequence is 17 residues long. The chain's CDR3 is CASSLARGAGGYNEQFF. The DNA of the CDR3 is TGCGCCAGCAGCTTGGCCCGTGGTGCGGGGGGTTACAATGAGCAGTTCTTC. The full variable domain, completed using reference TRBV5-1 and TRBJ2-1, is KAGVTQTPRYLIKTRGQQVTLSCSPISGHRSVSWYQQTPGQGLQFLFEYFSETQRNKGNFPGRFSGRQFSNSRSEMNVSTLELGDSALYLCASSLARGAGGYNEQFFGPGTRLTVL.

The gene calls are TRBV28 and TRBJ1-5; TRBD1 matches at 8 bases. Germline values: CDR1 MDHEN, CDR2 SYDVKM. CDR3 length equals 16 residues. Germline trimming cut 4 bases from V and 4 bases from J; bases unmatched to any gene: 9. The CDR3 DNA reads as TGTGCCAGCAGTTCGGTTCCGGGACAGGCGAATCAGCCCCAGCATTTT. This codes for CASSSVPGQANQPQHF.